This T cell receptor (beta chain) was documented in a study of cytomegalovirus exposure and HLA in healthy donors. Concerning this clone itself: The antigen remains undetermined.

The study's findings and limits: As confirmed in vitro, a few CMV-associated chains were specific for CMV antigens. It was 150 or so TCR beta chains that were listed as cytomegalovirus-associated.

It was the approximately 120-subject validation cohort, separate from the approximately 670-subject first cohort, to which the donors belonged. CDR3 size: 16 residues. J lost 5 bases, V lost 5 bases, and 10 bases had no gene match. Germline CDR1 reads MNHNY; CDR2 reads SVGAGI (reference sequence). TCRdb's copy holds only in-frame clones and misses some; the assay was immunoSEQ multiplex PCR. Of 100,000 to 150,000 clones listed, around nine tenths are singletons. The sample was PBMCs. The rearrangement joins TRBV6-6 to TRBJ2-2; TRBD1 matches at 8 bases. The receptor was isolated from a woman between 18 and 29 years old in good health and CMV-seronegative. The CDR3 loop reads CASSPAGQAGTGELFF. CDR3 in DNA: TGTGCCAGCAGTCCGGCGGGACAGGCGGGGACCGGGGAGCTGTTTTTT.